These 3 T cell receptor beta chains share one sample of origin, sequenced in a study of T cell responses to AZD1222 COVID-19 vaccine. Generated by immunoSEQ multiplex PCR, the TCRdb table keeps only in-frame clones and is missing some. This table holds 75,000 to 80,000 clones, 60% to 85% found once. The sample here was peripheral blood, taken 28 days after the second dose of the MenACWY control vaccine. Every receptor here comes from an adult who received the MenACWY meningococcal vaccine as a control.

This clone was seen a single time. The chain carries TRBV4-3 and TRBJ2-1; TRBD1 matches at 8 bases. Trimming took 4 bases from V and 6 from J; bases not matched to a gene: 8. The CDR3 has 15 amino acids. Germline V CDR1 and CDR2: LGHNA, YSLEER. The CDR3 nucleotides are TGCGCCAGCAGCCCCGGACAGGGTTGGGGCAATGAGCAGTTCTTC. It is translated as CASSPGQGWGNEQFF.

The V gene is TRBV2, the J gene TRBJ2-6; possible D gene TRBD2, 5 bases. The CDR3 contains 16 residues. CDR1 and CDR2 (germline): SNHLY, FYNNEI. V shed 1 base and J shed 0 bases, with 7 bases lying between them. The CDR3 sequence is CASSEDRGSGANVLTF. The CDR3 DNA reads TGTGCCAGCAGTGAAGATCGGGGCTCTGGGGCCAACGTCCTGACTTTC.

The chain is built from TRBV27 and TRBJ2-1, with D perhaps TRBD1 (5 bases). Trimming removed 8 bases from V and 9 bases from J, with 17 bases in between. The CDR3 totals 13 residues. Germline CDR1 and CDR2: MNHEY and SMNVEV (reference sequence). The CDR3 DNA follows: TGTGCCAGCCAGGCAGGGAAGTATGGTGAGCAGTTCTTC. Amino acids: CASQAGKYGEQFF.